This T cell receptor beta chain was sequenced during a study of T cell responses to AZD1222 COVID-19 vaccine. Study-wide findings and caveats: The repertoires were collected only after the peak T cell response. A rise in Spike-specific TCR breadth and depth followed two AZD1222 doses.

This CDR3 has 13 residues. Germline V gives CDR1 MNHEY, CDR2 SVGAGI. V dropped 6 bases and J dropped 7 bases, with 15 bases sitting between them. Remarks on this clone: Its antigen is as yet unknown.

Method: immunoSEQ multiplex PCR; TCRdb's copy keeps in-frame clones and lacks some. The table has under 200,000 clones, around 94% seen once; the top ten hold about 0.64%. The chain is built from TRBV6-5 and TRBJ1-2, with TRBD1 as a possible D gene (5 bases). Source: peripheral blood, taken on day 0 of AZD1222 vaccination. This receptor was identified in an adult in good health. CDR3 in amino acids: CASRALLGGGYTF. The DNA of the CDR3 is TGTGCCAGCAGAGCCCTATTGGGGGGTGGCTACACCTTC.